These T cell receptor beta chains were read from a single sample in a study of T cells after posttransplantation cyclophosphamide. Assay used: immunoSEQ multiplex PCR; TCRdb lists only in-frame clones, some missing. The sample has under 75,000 clones, just over 90% seen once; the top ten hold approximately 2.7%. The sequenced sample was PBMCs. The receptor set was obtained from a woman aged 25-40 years in good health and a related stem cell transplant donor. Both conserved end residues are part of each CDR3.

TRBV4-3	CASSQDASLAGIEDTQYF
TRBV7-8	CASKGGGTDEQFF
TRBV15	CATSRTLELEAFF
TRBV6-5	CASSLQGDEQFF
TRBV28	CASSQTGPYEQYF
TRBV5-6	CASSPRALETQYF
TRBV2	CASSEPAGGAGELFF
TRBV7-3	CASSLTGGTTKAFF
TRBV9	CASSVVGVPNEKLFF
TRBV28	CASTTGGGFGYTF
TRBV29-1	CSVEDQVGQKTQYF
TRBV7-3	CASSISGGAYNEQFF
TRBV4-2	CASSQWEGKMNTEAFF
TRBV9	CASSVGERPARDTQYF
TRBV19	CASSIGTPDGYTF
TRBV28	CASTASYEQYF
TRBV9	CASSPTGSYNEQFF
TRBV29-1	CSVGSDYLTNEKLFF
TRBV19	CASSSAAQETQYF
TRBV4-1	CASSQPRGEQYF
TRBV18	CASSRGQTQETQYF
TRBV5-8	CASSPDSNYGYTF
TRBV27	CASSFVPNYGYTF
TRBV7-2	CASSLSWPINTEAFF
TRBV4-3	CASSQGSGVPTDTQYF
TRBV19	CASSIGQGGETQYF
TRBV19	CASNMEGADTQYF
TRBV30	CAWSVSEYGYTF
TRBV4-1	CASSQGGNQPQHF
TRBV6-5	CASRRQEGDEQYF
TRBV4-2	CASLQRGSFSPHEQYF
TRBV19	CASRPVGGMRYNEQFF
TRBV4-3	CASSQDLRTGRGGYTF
TRBV6-1	CASSEEEQGGSYEQYF
TRBV5-6	CASSTTFDYGYTF
TRBV5-6	CASRRGGVETQYF
TRBV7-9	CASSLGERGAKNIQYF
TRBV4-2	CASSSSGTGGGETQYF
TRBV19	CASSTQALGTQYF
TRBV19	CASSIDQGELDEQYF
TRBV5-4	CASSLKAGYNSPLHF
TRBV5-6	CASSILAGGTYEQYF
TRBV4-3	CASSQVKGTANTGELFF
TRBV18	CASSIGQGNTEAFF
TRBV7-2	CASSSDAPNQPQHF
TRBV7-2	CASSLRQGGDTGELFF
TRBV2	CASSPLGVNYGYTF
TRBV29-1	CSGQTSGGGGEQFF
TRBV9	CASSPGQGDEKLFF
TRBV7-2	CASSYSANTGELFF
TRBV7-6	CASSLQAAGNSMYEQFF
TRBV19	CASGFAGGDEQYF
TRBV6-5	CASSYSRQTSGNTIYF
TRBV28	CASSVVGTQMNTEAFF
TRBV4-3	CASSQDRFGGTEAFF
TRBV9	CASSVAKGDWGEAFF
TRBV19	CASSRRDRETYNEQFF
TRBV2	CASSEAPGTTRELYF
TRBV5-1	CASSLETGEQYF